Listed here are 12 T cell receptor beta chains from one sample, sequenced in a study of blood T cells in healthy people across ages. The second PCR ran about 6 to 12 cycles with a sample-barcoded 5' primer and J-beta primers. TCRdb reanalysed the 5' RACE reads using MiXCR and keeps one entry per CDR3 protein. The table shows 1.5 million to 2 million distinct CDR3 sequences, with 49% occurring only once. Sequencing was carried out using blood. The receptors stem from a woman aged 35 to 49 in good health.

V is TRBV20-1 and J is TRBJ1-1; D remains ambiguous. Trimming took 4 bases from V and 1 from J, leaving 13 bases between them. Per the germline V gene, CDR1 is DFQATT and CDR2 is SNEGSKA (reference sequence). CDR3 length: 14 amino acids. The CDR3 is CSAISRQPNTEAFF. CDR3 nucleotides: TGCAGTGCTATTAGTAGGCAGCCGAACACTGAAGCTTTCTTT.

This clonotype was counted a few times. The V call is TRBV7-2, the J call TRBJ2-3, with 10 bases aligning to TRBD2. J was trimmed by 3 bases and V by 5 bases; bases with no gene match: 8. This CDR3 has 16 residues. Per germline, CDR1 SGHTA and CDR2 FQGNSA. The CDR3 reads CASSQLAGSSTDTQYF. The CDR3 nucleotides are TGTGCCAGCAGCCAACTAGCGGGGAGTTCGACAGATACGCAGTATTTT.

The chain couples TRBV20-1 to TRBJ2-7; perhaps TRBD1 as D (6 bases). With 5 bases removed from V and 1 base from J, the gap between germline ends came to 18 bases. The CDR3 is 15 residues long. Germline loops: CDR1 DFQATT, CDR2 SNEGSKA (reference sequence). The CDR3 DNA sequence: TGCAGTGCTTCCCCAGACCCAGGGGATTCCTACGAGCAGTACTTC. Amino acids: CSASPDPGDSYEQYF.

The chain is built from TRBV28 and TRBJ2-7; D is undetermined. V dropped 0 bases and J dropped 2 bases, with 5 bases sitting between them. This CDR3 is built from 13 residues. The germline V gene has CDR1 MDHEN and CDR2 SYDVKM. The CDR3 spells CASSLWRTYEQYF. DNA for the CDR3: TGTGCCAGCAGTTTATGGCGGACCTACGAGCAGTACTTC.

This clonotype was observed a few times. The rearrangement joins TRBV6-5 to TRBJ2-1, with D uncertain. Trimming took 0 bases from V and 2 from J, leaving 11 bases between them. The CDR3 has 16 amino acids. Germline V lookup: CDR1 MNHEY, CDR2 SVGAGI. The CDR3 coding sequence is TGTGCCAGCAGTTACTCGAACCGGATTCCCTACAATGAGCAGTTCTTC. Translation gives CASSYSNRIPYNEQFF.

The rearrangement links TRBV7-9 to TRBJ1-2, with 7 bases that match TRBD1. This CDR3 spans 13 amino acids. Per the germline V gene, CDR1 is SEHNR and CDR2 is FQNEAQ (reference sequence). J lost 6 bases, V lost 5 bases, and 6 bases had no gene match. DNA of the CDR3: TGTGCCAGCAGCATGACAGGGACCAATGGCTACACCTTC. Translation: CASSMTGTNGYTF.

J is TRBJ2-7 and V is TRBV27; D assignment may be TRBD1 or TRBD2 (5 bases each). Trimming removed 6 bases at V and 7 bases at J, with 25 bases between. Per germline, CDR1 MNHEY and CDR2 SMNVEV (reference sequence). The CDR3 runs to 16 residues. In nucleotides, the CDR3 is TGTGCCAGCAGCACTCTGACCCGGGGACCGTCTAAAGAGCAGTACTTC. Protein sequence: CASSTLTRGPSKEQYF.

The chain employs TRBV9 and TRBJ1-6; a possible D gene is TRBD1 (5 bases). This CDR3 is 15 amino acids long. Germline V gene data show CDR1 as SGDLS and CDR2 as YYNGEE. V lost 0 bases and J lost 7, with 11 bases in between. The CDR3 DNA follows: TGTGCCAGCAGCGTAGTCCCCCAGGGCAATTCACCCCTCCACTTT. Translation gives CASSVVPQGNSPLHF.

The chain links TRBV10-1 to TRBJ2-5, with D hard to call. Trimming took 0 bases from V and 9 from J, leaving 8 bases between them. Germline V gene lookup returns CDR1 WNHNN and CDR2 SYGVQD (reference sequence). This CDR3 has 12 residues. CDR3 bases: TGCGCCAGCAGTGAGTCGACGACTGCCCAGTACTTC. It translates to CASSESTTAQYF.

CDR3 in DNA: TGCAGTGCTCCGGTGGGGACCTACGAGCAGTACTTC. Translated, it gives CSAPVGTYEQYF. The chain carries TRBV20-1 and TRBJ2-4; D gene uncertain. The DNA end favors TRBJ2-7, so the J call may be wrong. The CDR3 length is 12 residues. CDR1 and CDR2 (germline): DFQATT, SNEGSKA (reference sequence).

The chain combines TRBV7-2 with TRBJ2-3; 15 nucleotides line up with TRBD2. Looked up from germline, CDR1 is SGHTA and CDR2 is FQGNSA. J was trimmed by 7 bases and V by 5 bases; bases with no gene match: 10. The CDR3 consists of 17 residues. This chain's CDR3 is CASSPLGLAGGRNTQYF. As DNA, the CDR3 is TGTGCCAGCAGCCCCCTGGGACTAGCGGGGGGCCGAAATACGCAGTATTTT.

The chain couples TRBV20-1 to TRBJ1-6; 7 bases line up with TRBD1. This CDR3 is built from 13 residues. Germline CDR1 reads DFQATT; CDR2 reads SNEGSKA (reference sequence). Trimming cost V 6 bases and J 9 bases; bases outside gene matches: 8. CDR3 nucleotide sequence: TGCAGTGCCGTGACAGGGCTTGGTTCACCCCTCCACTTT. This translates into CSAVTGLGSPLHF.